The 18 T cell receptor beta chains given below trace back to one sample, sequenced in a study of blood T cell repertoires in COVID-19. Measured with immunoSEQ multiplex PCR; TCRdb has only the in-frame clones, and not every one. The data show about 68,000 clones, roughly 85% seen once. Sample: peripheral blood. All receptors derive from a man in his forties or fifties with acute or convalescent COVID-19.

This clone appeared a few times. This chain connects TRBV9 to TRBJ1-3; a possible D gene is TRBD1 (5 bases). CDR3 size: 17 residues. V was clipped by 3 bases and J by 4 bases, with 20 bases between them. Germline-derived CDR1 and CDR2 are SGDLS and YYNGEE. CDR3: CASSAESGASRGNTIYF. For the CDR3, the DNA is TGTGCCAGCAGCGCCGAAAGTGGGGCCTCCCGAGGAAACACCATATATTTT.

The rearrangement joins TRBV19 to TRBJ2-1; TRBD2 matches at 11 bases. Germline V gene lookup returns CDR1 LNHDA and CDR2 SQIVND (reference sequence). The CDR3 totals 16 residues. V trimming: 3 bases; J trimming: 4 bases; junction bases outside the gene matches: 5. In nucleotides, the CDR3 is TGTGCCAGTAGTATTACTAGCGGGGGAAAATACAATGAGCAGTTCTTC. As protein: CASSITSGGKYNEQFF.

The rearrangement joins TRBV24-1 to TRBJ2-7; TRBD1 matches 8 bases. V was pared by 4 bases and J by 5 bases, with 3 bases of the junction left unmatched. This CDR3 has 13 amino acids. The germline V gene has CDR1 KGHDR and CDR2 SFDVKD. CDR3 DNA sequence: TGTGCCACCAGTGAAGGACAGGGTCACGAGCAGTACTTC. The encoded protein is CATSEGQGHEQYF.

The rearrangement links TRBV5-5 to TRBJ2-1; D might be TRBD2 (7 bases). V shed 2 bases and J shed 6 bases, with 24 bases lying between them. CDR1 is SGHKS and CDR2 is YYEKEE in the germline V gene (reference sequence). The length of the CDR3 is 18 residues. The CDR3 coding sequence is TGTGCCAGCAGCTTTCTTAGCCGACCGGGGGGCGACGCCAATGAGCAGTTCTTC. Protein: CASSFLSRPGGDANEQFF.

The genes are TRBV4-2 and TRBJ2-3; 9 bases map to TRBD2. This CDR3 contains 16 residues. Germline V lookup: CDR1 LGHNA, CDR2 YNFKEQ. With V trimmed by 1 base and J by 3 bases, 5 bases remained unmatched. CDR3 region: CASSQVLAGVTDTQYF. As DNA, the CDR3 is TGTGCCAGCAGCCAAGTATTAGCGGGGGTGACAGATACGCAGTATTTT.

DNA for the CDR3: TGCAGCGTTGAATTCCCCGGGGGAGAGACCCAGTACTTC. Amino acids: CSVEFPGGETQYF. The V call is TRBV29-1, the J call TRBJ2-5, with D maybe TRBD2 (6 bases). The CDR3 extends over 13 amino acids. V was clipped by 2 bases and J by 4 bases, with 11 bases between them. CDR1 SQVTM and CDR2 ANQGSEA come from the germline V gene.

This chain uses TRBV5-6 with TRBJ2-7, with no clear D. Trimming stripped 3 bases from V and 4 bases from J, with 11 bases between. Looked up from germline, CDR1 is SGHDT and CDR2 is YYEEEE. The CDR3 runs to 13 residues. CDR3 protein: CASSSTQVYEQYF. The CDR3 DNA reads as TGTGCCAGCAGCTCCACGCAGGTATACGAGCAGTACTTC.

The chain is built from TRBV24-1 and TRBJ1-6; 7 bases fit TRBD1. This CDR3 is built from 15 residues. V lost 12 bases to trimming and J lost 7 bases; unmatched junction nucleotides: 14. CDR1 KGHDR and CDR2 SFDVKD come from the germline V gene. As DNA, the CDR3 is TGTGCCGCGCGGACGTTGGGACAGTCGAATTCACCCCTCCACTTT. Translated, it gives CAARTLGQSNSPLHF.

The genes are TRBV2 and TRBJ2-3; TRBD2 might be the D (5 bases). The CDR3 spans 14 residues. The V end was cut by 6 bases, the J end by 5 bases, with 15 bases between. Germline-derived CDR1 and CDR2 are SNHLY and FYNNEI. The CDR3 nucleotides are TGTGCCAGCAGGCGACGGGGAGATCTAGATACGCAGTATTTT. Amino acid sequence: CASRRRGDLDTQYF.

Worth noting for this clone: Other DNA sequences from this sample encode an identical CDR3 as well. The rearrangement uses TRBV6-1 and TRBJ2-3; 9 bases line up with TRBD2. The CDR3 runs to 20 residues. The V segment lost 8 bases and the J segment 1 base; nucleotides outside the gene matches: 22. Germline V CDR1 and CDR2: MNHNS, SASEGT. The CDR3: CASCGLPGLAGGRGTDTQYF. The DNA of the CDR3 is TGTGCCAGCTGTGGGCTCCCGGGACTCGCGGGGGGGCGGGGCACAGATACGCAGTATTTT.

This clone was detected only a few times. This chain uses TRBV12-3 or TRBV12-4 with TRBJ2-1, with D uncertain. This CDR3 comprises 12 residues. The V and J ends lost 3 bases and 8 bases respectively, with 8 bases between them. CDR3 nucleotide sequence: TGTGCCAGCAGTTTTAGTGTGTATGAGCAGTTCTTC. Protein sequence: CASSFSVYEQFF.

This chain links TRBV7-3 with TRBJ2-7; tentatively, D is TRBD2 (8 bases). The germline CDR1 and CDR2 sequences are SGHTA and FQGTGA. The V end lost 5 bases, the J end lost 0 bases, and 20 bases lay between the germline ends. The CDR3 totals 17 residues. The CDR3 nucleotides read TGTGCCAGCAGCCCCAGGGGGGGAAGCGGGGGCTCCTACGAGCAGTACTTC. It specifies CASSPRGGSGGSYEQYF.

CDR3 coding DNA: TGTGCCACCAGTGAGATGGATGTGAGGACCGGGGAGCTGTTTTTT. Translation gives CATSEMDVRTGELFF. V gene TRBV24-1 combines with J gene TRBJ2-2, with D unresolved. The CDR3 is 15 residues long. V lost 4 bases and J 5 bases, leaving 13 bases between the germline ends. CDR1 is KGHDR, CDR2 SFDVKD, per germline.

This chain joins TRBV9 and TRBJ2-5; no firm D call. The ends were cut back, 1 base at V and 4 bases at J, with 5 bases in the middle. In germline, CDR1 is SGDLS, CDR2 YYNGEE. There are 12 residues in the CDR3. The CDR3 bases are TGTGCCAGCAGCGTAACGGGAGAGACCCAGTACTTC. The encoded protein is CASSVTGETQYF.

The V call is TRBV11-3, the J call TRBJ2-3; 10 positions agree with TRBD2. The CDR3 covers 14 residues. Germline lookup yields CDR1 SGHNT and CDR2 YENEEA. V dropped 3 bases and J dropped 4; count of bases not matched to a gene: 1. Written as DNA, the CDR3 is TGTGCCAGCAGCTTGACTAGCGGGTCAGATACGCAGTATTTT. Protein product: CASSLTSGSDTQYF.

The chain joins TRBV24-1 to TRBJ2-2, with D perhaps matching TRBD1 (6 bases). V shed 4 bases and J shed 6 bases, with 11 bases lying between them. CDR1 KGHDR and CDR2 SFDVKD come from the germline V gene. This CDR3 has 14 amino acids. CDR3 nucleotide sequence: TGTGCCACCAGTGAACTTACAGGGCCCGGGGAGCTGTTTTTT. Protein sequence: CATSELTGPGELFF.

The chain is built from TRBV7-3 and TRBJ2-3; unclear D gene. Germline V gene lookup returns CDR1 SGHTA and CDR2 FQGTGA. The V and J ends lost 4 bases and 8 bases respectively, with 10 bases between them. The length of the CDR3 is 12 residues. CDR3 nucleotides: TGTGCCAGCAGCTCCGGTTCGGGTACGCAGTATTTT. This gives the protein CASSSGSGTQYF.

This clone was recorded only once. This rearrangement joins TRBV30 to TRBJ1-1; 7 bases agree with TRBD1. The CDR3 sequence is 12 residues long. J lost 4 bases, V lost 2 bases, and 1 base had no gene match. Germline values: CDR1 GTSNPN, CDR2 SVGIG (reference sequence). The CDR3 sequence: CAWSPGGTEAFF. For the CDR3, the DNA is TGTGCCTGGAGTCCAGGGGGCACTGAAGCTTTCTTT.